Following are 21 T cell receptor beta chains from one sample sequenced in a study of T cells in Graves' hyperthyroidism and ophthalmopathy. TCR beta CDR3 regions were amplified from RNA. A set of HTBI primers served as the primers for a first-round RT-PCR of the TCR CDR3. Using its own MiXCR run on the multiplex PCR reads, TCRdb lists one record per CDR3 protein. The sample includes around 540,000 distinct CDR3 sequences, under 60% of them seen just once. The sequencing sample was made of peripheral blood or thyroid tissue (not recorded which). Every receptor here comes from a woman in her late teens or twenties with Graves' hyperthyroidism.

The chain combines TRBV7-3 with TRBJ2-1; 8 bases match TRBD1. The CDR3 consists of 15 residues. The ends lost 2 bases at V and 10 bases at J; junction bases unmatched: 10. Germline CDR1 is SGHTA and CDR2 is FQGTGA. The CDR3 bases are TGTGCCAGCAGCTTAGCCCCGGGACAGGCGGGGGAGCAGTTCTTC. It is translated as CASSLAPGQAGEQFF.

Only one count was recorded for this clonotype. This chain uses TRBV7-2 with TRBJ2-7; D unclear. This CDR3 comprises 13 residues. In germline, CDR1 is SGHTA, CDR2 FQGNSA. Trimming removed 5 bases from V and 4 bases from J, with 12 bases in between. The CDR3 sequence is CASSHAKLYEQYF. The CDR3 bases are TGTGCCAGCAGCCATGCAAAACTTTACGAGCAGTACTTC.

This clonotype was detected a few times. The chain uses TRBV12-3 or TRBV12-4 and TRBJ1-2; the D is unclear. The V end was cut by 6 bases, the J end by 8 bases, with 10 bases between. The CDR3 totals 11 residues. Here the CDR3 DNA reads TGTGCCAGCAGGGTGAGGAGGGGCTACACCTTC. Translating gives CASRVRRGYTF.

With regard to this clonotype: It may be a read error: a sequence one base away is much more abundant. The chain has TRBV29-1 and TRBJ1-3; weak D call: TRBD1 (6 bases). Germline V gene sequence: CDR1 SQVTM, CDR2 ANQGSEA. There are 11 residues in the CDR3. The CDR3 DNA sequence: TGCGTGGGGGCCTCTGGAAACACCATATATTTT. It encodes CVGASGNTIYF.

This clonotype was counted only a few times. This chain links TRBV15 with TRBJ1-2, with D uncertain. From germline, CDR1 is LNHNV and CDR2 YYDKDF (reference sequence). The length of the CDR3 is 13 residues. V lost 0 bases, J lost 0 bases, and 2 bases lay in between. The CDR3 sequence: CATSREANYGYTF. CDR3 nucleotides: TGTGCCACCAGCAGAGAAGCTAACTATGGCTACACCTTC.

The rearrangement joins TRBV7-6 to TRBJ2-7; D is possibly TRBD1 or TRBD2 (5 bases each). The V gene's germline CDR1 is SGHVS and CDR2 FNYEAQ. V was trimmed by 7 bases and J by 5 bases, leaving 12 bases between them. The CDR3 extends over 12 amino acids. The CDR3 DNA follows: TGTGCCAGCATCACCGGGGCGGACGAGCAGTACTTC. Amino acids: CASITGADEQYF. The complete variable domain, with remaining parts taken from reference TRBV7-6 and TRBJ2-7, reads GAGVSQSPRYKVTKRGQDVALRCDPISGHVSLYWYRQALGQGPEFLTYFNYEAQQDKSGLPNDRFSAERPEGSISTLTIQRTEQRDSAMYRCASITGADEQYFGPGTRLTVT.

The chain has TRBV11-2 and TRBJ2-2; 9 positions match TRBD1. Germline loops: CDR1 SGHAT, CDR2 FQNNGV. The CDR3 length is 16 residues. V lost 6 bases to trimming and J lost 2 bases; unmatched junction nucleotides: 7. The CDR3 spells CASRLRDRDNTGELFF. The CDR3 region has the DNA TGTGCCAGCAGGCTCCGGGACAGGGATAACACCGGGGAGCTGTTTTTT.

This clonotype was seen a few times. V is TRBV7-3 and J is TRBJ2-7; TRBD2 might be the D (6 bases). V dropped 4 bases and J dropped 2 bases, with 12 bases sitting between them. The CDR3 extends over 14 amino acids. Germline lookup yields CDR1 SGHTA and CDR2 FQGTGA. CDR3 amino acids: CASSSQAGTYEQYF. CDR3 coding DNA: TGTGCCAGCAGCTCTCAGGCGGGGACCTACGAGCAGTACTTC. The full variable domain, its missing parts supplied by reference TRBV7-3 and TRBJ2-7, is GAGVSQTPSNKVTEKGKYVELRCDPISGHTALYWYRQSLGQGPEFLIYFQGTGAADDSGLPNDRFFAVRPEGSVSTLKIQRTERGDSAVYLCASSSQAGTYEQYFGPGTRLTVT.

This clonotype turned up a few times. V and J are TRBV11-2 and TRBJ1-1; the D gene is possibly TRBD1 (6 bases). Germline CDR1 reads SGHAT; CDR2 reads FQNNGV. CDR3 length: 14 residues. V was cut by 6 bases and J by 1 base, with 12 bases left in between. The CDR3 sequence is CASRLGQTNTEAFF. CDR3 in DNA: TGTGCCAGCAGACTGGGACAAACGAACACTGAAGCTTTCTTT.

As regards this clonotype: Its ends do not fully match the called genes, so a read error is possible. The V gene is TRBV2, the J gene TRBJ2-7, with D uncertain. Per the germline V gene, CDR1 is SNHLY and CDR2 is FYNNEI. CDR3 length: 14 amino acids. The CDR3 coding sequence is TGTGCCGGCAGTGAACTGGCTAACCCCTACGAGCAGTACTTC. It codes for CAGSELANPYEQYF.

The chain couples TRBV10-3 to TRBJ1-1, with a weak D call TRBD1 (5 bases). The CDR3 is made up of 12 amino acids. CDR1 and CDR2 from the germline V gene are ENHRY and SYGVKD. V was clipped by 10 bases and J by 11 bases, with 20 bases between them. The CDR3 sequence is CASSLDGTRAFF. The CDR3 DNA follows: TGTGCCAGCAGCCTCGACGGGACTAGGGCTTTCTTT.

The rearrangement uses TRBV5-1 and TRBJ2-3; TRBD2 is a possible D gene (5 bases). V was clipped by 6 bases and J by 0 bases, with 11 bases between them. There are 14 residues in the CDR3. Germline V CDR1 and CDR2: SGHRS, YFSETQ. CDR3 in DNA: TGCGCCAGCACCCAAGCGGCTAGCACAGATACGCAGTATTTT. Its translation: CASTQAASTDTQYF.

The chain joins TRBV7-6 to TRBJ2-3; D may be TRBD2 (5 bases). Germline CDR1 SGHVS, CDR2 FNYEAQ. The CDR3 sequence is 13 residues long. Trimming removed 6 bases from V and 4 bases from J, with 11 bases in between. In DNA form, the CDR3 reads TGTGCCAGCAGGCCGGACTCTGCAGATACGCAGTATTTT. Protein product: CASRPDSADTQYF.

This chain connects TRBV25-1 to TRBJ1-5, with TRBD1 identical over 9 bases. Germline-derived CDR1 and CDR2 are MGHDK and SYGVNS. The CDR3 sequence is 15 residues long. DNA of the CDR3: TGTGCTAGAGATCGCCGGGACAGGGTCAATCAGCCCCAGCATTTT. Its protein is CARDRRDRVNQPQHF.

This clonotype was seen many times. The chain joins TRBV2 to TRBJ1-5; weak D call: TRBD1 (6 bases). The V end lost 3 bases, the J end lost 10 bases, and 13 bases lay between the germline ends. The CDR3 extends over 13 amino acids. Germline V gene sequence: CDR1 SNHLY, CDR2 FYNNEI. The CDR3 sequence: CASSEGAGGPQHF. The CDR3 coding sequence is TGTGCCAGCAGTGAGGGGGCCGGGGGACCCCAGCATTTT.

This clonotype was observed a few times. The CDR3 is CASSLAGAAGETQYF. CDR3 DNA: TGTGCCAGCAGCTTAGCGGGAGCCGCGGGGGAGACCCAGTACTTC. V and J are TRBV7-9 and TRBJ2-5; D is possibly TRBD2 (6 bases). Germline CDR1 is SEHNR and CDR2 is FQNEAQ (reference sequence). The CDR3 loop spans 15 amino acids. The V end lost 0 bases, the J end lost 5 bases, and 13 bases lay between the germline ends.

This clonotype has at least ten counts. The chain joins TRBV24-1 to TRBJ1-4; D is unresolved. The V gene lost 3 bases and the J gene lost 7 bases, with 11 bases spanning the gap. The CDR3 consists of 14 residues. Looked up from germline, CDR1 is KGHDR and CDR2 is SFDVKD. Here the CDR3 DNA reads TGTGCCACCAGTGATGGAGGGTCAGGTGAAAAACTGTTTTTT. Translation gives CATSDGGSGEKLFF.

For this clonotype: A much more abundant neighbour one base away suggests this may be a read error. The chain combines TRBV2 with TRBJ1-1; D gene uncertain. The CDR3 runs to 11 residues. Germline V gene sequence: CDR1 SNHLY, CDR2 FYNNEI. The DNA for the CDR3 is TGTGCCAGCCGCCCGAGCACTGAAGCTTCCTTT. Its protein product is CASRPSTEASF.

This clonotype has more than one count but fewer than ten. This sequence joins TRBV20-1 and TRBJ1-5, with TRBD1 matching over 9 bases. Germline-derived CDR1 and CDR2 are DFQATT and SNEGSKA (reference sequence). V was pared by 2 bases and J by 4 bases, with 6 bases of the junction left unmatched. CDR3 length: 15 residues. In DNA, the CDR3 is TGCAGTGCTAGAATTGCGGGACAGGGTAATCAGCCCCAGCATTTT. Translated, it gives CSARIAGQGNQPQHF.

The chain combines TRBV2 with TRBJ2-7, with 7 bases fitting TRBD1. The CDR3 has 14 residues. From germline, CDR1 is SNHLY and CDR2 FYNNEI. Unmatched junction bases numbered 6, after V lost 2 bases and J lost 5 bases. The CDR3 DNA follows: TGTGCCAGCAGTGAATGGCAGGGGGTTCACGAGCAGTACTTC. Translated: CASSEWQGVHEQYF.

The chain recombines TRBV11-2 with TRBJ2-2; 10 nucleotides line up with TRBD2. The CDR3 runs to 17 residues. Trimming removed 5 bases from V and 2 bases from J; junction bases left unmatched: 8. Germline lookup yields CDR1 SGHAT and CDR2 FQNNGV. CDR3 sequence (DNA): TGTGCCAGCAGCCCCCATCTAGCGGGAGTAAACACCGGGGAGCTGTTTTTT. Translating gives CASSPHLAGVNTGELFF.